This T cell receptor beta chain derives from a study of blood T cell repertoires in COVID-19 (dated by TCRdb to between 2020 and 2021). In terms of the full investigation: The collaborator samples originated in the United States, Italy and Spain and spanned the acute and convalescent phases of COVID-19. The material from the prospective study consisted of cDNA or gDNA derived from T cells, B-cell-depleted T cells, or PBMCs. Subjects who had been exposed to COVID-19, were actively infected with it, or had recovered from it provided the deeply sampled blood TCRbeta repertoires that made up the dataset. The repertoires were made available in a free public database intended to serve as a resource for research on the immune response to SARS-CoV-2. Samples came from the ongoing ImmuneRACE study (first 160 participants) plus 1,254 subjects from 6 global collaborators. Sample metadata almost always included a de-identified subject ID, COVID-19 status, age in years and sex. Where available, HLA class I and class II types were obtained from metadata supplied by the sample provider rather than from assay-based typing.

Overall study results and their limits: How much clinical and demographic metadata was included differed by source and by participant, and the metadata was provided uncurated.

Trimming accounts for 4 bases at V and 1 base at J, while the number of junction bases matched to no gene is 3. The CDR3 has 14 amino acids, counting the end cysteine and phenylalanine. Kept here is only the CDR3 DNA, which spans 42 bases and is read in frame from base 1. CDR1 SGHDT and CDR2 YYEEEE were looked up in the germline V gene. This clone was observed a few times. It has no known antigen specificity. Qualities for individual bases were not recorded, and no much larger clone is one base off. The collaborating institutions used their own protocols to collect whole blood in K2EDTA tubes. For TCRbeta analysis, collaborators shipped samples in one of three forms: frozen whole blood, isolated PBMCs, or DNA extracted from either of those sample types. TCRbeta CDR3 regions were amplified from genomic DNA using the immunoSEQ Assay, a bias-controlled multiplex PCR. The study's processing was this. Nucleated cell counts per sample were estimated from amplification of reference gene primers within the assay. To quantify the absolute abundance of each unique TCRbeta CDR3 rearrangement, sequence reads were collapsed and filtered. For each sample, productive Simpson clonality was calculated as the square root of Simpson's diversity index across productive rearrangements. The immuneACCESS repertoire file appears here via TCRdb, limited to in-frame rearrangements. These files lack a portion of the clones; in checked studies, under half of the deficit traces to unresolved V genes, and the cause of the others is not known. V and J calls and clone size are copied from that table; D and trimming were computed from the DNA. For this sample the table gives about 150,000 clones, of which over 65% were detected only once. The ten biggest clones cover 1.5% to 2% of the sample.

Sequencing used peripheral blood. The chain is made from TRBV5-6 and TRBJ2-3, with 7 bases aligning to TRBD1. The source of this sequence is an elderly man with acute or convalescent COVID-19. Read as DNA, the sequence is TGTGCCAGCAGCACTACAGGGGGCACAGATACGCAGTATTTT. The encoded protein is CASSTTGGTDTQYF.